This TCR beta chain originates from a study of T-cell memory formation after mild COVID-19 (dated by TCRdb to 2020 to 2022). Notes on the research overall: TCR sequence clusters from the two donors were largely donor specific. The cohort was made up of two young adult volunteers, one female and one male, who were previously healthy. T-cell clones expanding and contracting after mild COVID-19 in a couple of donors were tracked by longitudinal TCRalpha and TCRbeta repertoire sequencing.

Ficoll-Paque density gradient centrifugation was the method used to isolate PBMCs. This clonotype has only a few counts. Its recognized antigen is unknown. Per-nucleotide qualities are absent, and no much larger clonotype sits a single base away. Points the paper makes about the study in general: Contracting CD4+ clones turned up mainly in the CM and EM memory subsets, whereas EMRA was where CD8+ clones were enriched. Clones that contracted from day 15 to 85 showed balanced CD4/CD8 phenotypes, whereas a second wave of clones that expanded from day 15 to 37 leaned towards CD4+. SARS-CoV-2 specificity of the second-wave clones peaking on day 37 was not confirmed. The study included only a couple of mild cases, and larger cohorts that include severe cases with pre-infection samples were judged to be necessary. Some responding clones were detected in pre-infection memory, suggesting pre-existing cross-reactive memory T cells joined the SARS-CoV-2 response.

TCRdb records Illumina NovaSeq 6000 as the sequencer. Using 5'RACE with constant-segment primers, TCRalpha and TCRbeta cDNA libraries were constructed, with sample barcodes and unique molecular identifiers added in the process. RNA was extracted from every sample with Trizol reagent. The libraries were amplified in two PCR steps, and the second step added a second sample barcode and Illumina TruSeq adapters. Sequencing of libraries was performed on an Illumina NovaSeq with 2 x 150 bp paired-end reads. From the authors' description of their analysis: With migec v1.2.7, reads were demultiplexed and then collapsed into UMI-guided consensus sequences. Using mixcr v2.1.11, the UMI consensuses were aligned to TRA and TRB V and J templates and assembled into clonotypes. Expanded or contracted clonotypes were those called significant by both edgeR and NoisET, with noise models trained on biological replicates. edgeR calls used a false discovery rate-adjusted p below 0.01 and a log2 fold-change threshold of 1. As an exploratory analysis of dynamics, max-normalized trajectories of the 1000 most abundant clonotypes were examined by PCA with hierarchical clustering. Separately sequenced CD4+ and CD8+ repertoires were used to assign a CD4 or CD8 phenotype to each responding clone. The raw public reads went through TCRdb reprocessing: fastp at Q25, MiXCR clone calling, in-frame beta chains kept. Rows matching on CDR3 protein sequence are summarized as one entry with the most common DNA and genes. Clone size and V and J calls follow TCRdb, not the original study. This sample has some 57,000 distinct CDR3 sequences in its table, and more than 10% of those were observed once. The top ten hold 24% of the sample.

Sequencing used PBMCs or a T cell subset sorted from them (not recorded which). The TCR comes from a man in his late teens or twenties who had mild COVID-19 (a few samples of this study predate the infection). The sample titles of this study are shuffled in the database, so cell type and time point are left out; the donor was told from shared clones.

Here the CDR3 is given as CSASATPNQPQHF. Read as DNA, the sequence is TGCAGTGCTAGTGCCACCCCTAATCAGCCCCAGCATTTT. Here the chain combines TRBV20-1 and TRBJ1-5; the D gene cannot be named for sure. The germline V gene encodes CDR1 DFQATT and CDR2 SNEGSKA (reference sequence). Including cysteine and phenylalanine, the CDR3 has 13 amino acids. The retained sequence is limited to the CDR3, 39 bases, with the frame set at the first base. Cut back by 3 bases and 4 bases, the V and J ends lie 10 bases apart.